Given below is one TCR beta chain in context. V lost 0 bases to trimming and J lost 6 bases, with 14 bases between them. This CDR3 comprises 15 residues. Germline CDR1 reads SEHNR; CDR2 reads FQNEAQ (reference sequence). This sample was taken from a study of metastatic and nonmetastatic thyroid tumors. For the study at large: Thyroid patients, malignant and benign, had repertoires compared across blood and tumor or nodule tissue.

Every patient was untreated before thyroid surgery. MiXCR reprocessed the PCR reads for TCRdb. The sample has 13,000 or so clones; 24% are singletons. The sequenced material came from blood. This chain uses TRBV7-9 with TRBJ1-2; D remains ambiguous. This clonotype was obtained from a male donor with papillary thyroid cancer or a benign thyroid nodule (not recorded which). Some clones in this sample may be carry-over from other donors' samples. The CDR3 DNA sequence: TGTGCCAGCAGCTTAGCAGGACCAGCGAACAATGGCTACACCTTC. Translation: CASSLAGPANNGYTF.